The clone carrying this T cell receptor (beta chain) was recorded a few times. Its target is unknown. The source of the sample is a study of cytomegalovirus exposure and HLA in healthy donors. Primers for the PCR totalled 60 Vbeta and 13 Jbeta. Data came from immunoSEQ multiplex PCR; TCRdb stores just in-frame clones and leaves some out. The repertoire holds 160,000 or so clones, 60% to 80% seen once, with roughly 4.5% in the top ten. Study-level points and caveats: Productive rates of about 87% or about 30% were seen for most TCR beta V segments in an earlier analysis.

CDR3 length: 18 amino acids. Germline CDR1 SGHVS, CDR2 FNYEAQ. V gave up 6 bases and J gave up 4 bases; unmatched junction bases: 15. The sample consisted of PBMCs. The chain joins TRBV7-6 to TRBJ1-6; 7 nucleotides match TRBD1. The source is a young man in good health and CMV-seropositive. The DNA for the CDR3 is TGTGCCAGCAGTTCTGGGGGGTACAGGGGCCCTTATAATTCACCCCTCCACTTT. Its translation: CASSSGGYRGPYNSPLHF. The full variable domain, its missing parts supplied by reference TRBV7-6 and TRBJ1-6, is GAGVSQSPRYKVTKRGQDVALRCDPISGHVSLYWYRQALGQGPEFLTYFNYEAQQDKSGLPNDRFSAERPEGSISTLTIQRTEQRDSAMYRCASSSGGYRGPYNSPLHFGNGTRLTVT.